This TCR beta chain was found in a study of blood T cells in healthy people across ages. The V end lost 5 bases, the J end lost 13 bases, and 17 bases lay between the germline ends. Germline V CDR1 and CDR2: SEHNR, FQNEAQ (reference sequence). The CDR3 totals 12 residues. With a J-beta primer mix and a sample-barcoded 5' primer, a second PCR ran about 7 to 12 cycles. From the 5' RACE reads, TCRdb called clonotypes with MiXCR, one entry per CDR3 protein. This repertoire shows roughly 2 million distinct CDR3 sequences, about 49% found once; its top ten account for roughly 2.1%. The specimen sequenced was blood. The rearrangement joins TRBV7-9 to TRBJ2-5; TRBD1 might be the D (6 bases). This receptor was taken from a middle-aged woman in good health. DNA for the CDR3: TGTGCCAGCAGCCCCGGTTACAGGGTGCCGTACTTC. This translates into CASSPGYRVPYF.